This T cell receptor beta chain stems from a study of blood T cell repertoires in COVID-19. V was clipped by 9 bases and J by 6 bases; unmatched bases: 22. Germline loops: CDR1 KGHDR, CDR2 SFDVKD. The CDR3 sequence is 18 residues long. TCRdb's table, derived via immunoSEQ multiplex PCR, lists solely in-frame clones and lacks some. The repertoire includes 150,000 to 200,000 clones, just under 80% of them detected once, and under 3.5% sits in the top ten. Specimen: peripheral blood. The genes are TRBV24-1 and TRBJ1-1; 9 bases agree with TRBD1. The origin of this receptor is a woman of 80 years or more with active or convalescent COVID-19. CDR3 residues: CATLLMAPGTGFIAEAFF. CDR3 nucleotides: TGTGCCACCCTCCTCATGGCTCCCGGGACAGGGTTTATCGCTGAAGCTTTCTTT.